The 9 T cell receptor beta chains given below trace back to one sample, sequenced in a study of T-cell reconstitution after alpha-beta-depleted transplantation in children. Unique molecular identifiers were built into the TCRbeta library. TCRdb independently ran MiXCR on the PCR reads; one entry per CDR3 protein. The data hold roughly 790,000 distinct CDR3 sequences, with approximately 15% observed a single time. The source was PBMCs, mostly from graft donor cells, collected 360 days after TCRalphabeta/CD19-depleted stem cell transplant. Receptors were obtained from a male patient between 5 and 17 years old who had a stem cell transplant for acute lymphoblastic leukemia, so the T cells may come from the graft donor.

This clonotype was counted between two and nine times. This chain uses TRBV25-1 with TRBJ2-7; D perhaps matches TRBD2 (6 bases). This CDR3 region has 11 residues. The germline V gene has CDR1 MGHDK and CDR2 SYGVNS. V shed 4 bases and J shed 12 bases, with 13 bases lying between them. This CDR3 is CASSAGGQGYF. CDR3 in DNA: TGTGCCAGCAGTGCCGGAGGGCAGGGGTACTTC.

This clonotype was found a few times. This rearrangement joins TRBV2 to TRBJ2-1; D gene ambiguous. Per the germline V gene, CDR1 is SNHLY and CDR2 is FYNNEI. The CDR3 has 17 residues. V was clipped by 6 bases and J by 0 bases, with 18 bases between them. The CDR3 bases are TGTGCCAGCAGCCACGAAAACCCCTTGAGCTCCTACAATGAGCAGTTCTTC. Translation gives CASSHENPLSSYNEQFF.

This clonotype was seen a few times. In DNA, the CDR3 is TGTGCCAGCAGTTTTGGACTCAGCTATGGCTACACCTTC. Amino acid sequence: CASSFGLSYGYTF. The V call is TRBV12-3 or TRBV12-4, the J call TRBJ1-2; D remains ambiguous. V was shortened by 3 bases and J by 4 bases, with 9 bases between the two germline ends. The CDR3 is made up of 13 amino acids.

This clonotype was observed a handful of times. The chain uses TRBV29-1 and TRBJ2-2; 8 nucleotides agree with TRBD1. J was trimmed by 5 bases and V by 1 base; bases with no gene match: 6. The CDR3 totals 15 residues. The germline CDR1 and CDR2 sequences are SQVTM and ANQGSEA. The CDR3 region has the DNA TGCAGCGTTGAAGGGCCAGGGGGCGAAACCGGGGAGCTGTTTTTT. Amino acids: CSVEGPGGETGELFF.

This sequence joins TRBV12-3 or TRBV12-4 and TRBJ2-3, with a possible D match to TRBD2 (6 bases). This CDR3 spans 14 amino acids. V lost 3 bases, J lost 1 base, and 8 bases lay in between. The CDR3 sequence is CASSFPGGTDTQYF. In DNA form, the CDR3 reads TGTGCCAGCAGTTTCCCGGGAGGCACAGATACGCAGTATTTT.

This sequence joins TRBV9 and TRBJ2-6; a weak D match, TRBD2 (6 bases). The germline V gene has CDR1 SGDLS and CDR2 YYNGEE. V was pared by 3 bases and J by 0 bases, with 7 bases between. The CDR3 consists of 15 residues. As DNA, the CDR3 is TGTGCCAGCAGCGAGGAGGGCTCTGGGGCCAACGTCCTGACTTTC. This codes for CASSEEGSGANVLTF.

This chain joins TRBV27 and TRBJ2-7, with TRBD1 matching 9 bases. This CDR3 has 16 residues. The J segment lost 0 bases and the V segment lost 3 bases, leaving 6 bases of the junction unmatched. CDR1 is MNHEY, CDR2 SMNVEV, per germline (reference sequence). CDR3 nucleotides: TGTGCCAGCAGTTTGGGACAGGGCCGGGCCTCCTACGAGCAGTACTTC. It encodes CASSLGQGRASYEQYF.

This clonotype was counted only a few times. The rearrangement uses TRBV7-9 and TRBJ2-2; 8 bases line up with TRBD2. The CDR3 totals 14 residues. The V gene's germline CDR1 is SEHNR and CDR2 FQNEAQ (reference sequence). V lost 9 bases and J lost 3; bases outside the gene matches: 6. CDR3 coding DNA: TGTGCCAGGAGCGGGAGTAAGGACACCGGGGAGCTGTTTTTT. Amino acids: CARSGSKDTGELFF.

This clonotype has just one count. A far larger clone is just one base off, so this is likely a read error. V usage is TRBV7-8 and J usage is TRBJ2-7; no clear D gene. Germline values: CDR1 SGHVS, CDR2 FQNEAQ. V was pared by 5 bases and J by 2 bases, with 7 bases between. The CDR3 runs to 12 residues. The chain's CDR3 is CASSPEPYEQYF. As DNA, the CDR3 is TGTGCCAGCAGCCCCGAGCCCTACGAGCAGTACTTC. The variable domain in full, completed from reference TRBV7-8 and TRBJ2-7, reads GAGVSQSPRYKVAKRGQDVALRCDPISGHVSLFWYQQALGQGPEFLTYFQNEAQLDKSGLPSDRFFAERPEGSVSTLKIQRTQQEDSAVYLCASSPEPYEQYFGPGTRLTVT.